This TCR beta chain stems from a study of blood T cell repertoires in COVID-19. Overall study context: Nucleic acid was either cDNA or gDNA, and it came from T cells, B-cell-depleted T cells, or PBMCs.

After removal of 6 bases from V and 1 base from J, the junction contained 3 bases not matched to a gene. The CDR3 is 13 amino acids. Per the germline V gene, CDR1 is MDHEN and CDR2 is SYDVKM. Assay used: immunoSEQ multiplex PCR; TCRdb lists only in-frame clones, some missing. The data contain 90,000 to 100,000 clones, roughly 90% of them singletons. This sequence originates from a man aged 50-59 years with COVID-19, enrolled during active disease. The genes are TRBV28 and TRBJ2-7; 7 nucleotides align to TRBD1. The sequencing sample was made of peripheral blood. Here the CDR3 DNA reads TGTGCCAGCAGCTGGGGACAGTCCTACGAGCAGTACTTC. This translates into CASSWGQSYEQYF.